The 17 T cell receptor beta chains presented below share a single source sample, sequenced in a study of T cell repertoires in cytomegalovirus infection. MiXCR was run by TCRdb on the reads, yielding one entry per CDR3 protein. The table records 650,000 to 900,000 distinct CDR3 sequences, less than 35% of them present only once. Their antigens are not known. Sample: cultured CD8+ T cells from PBMCs, taken from culture after CMV antigen stimulation. Every receptor here comes from a human donor in good health (CMV status not recorded). Some clones in this sample may be carry-over from other donors' samples.

The CDR3 DNA reads TGTGCCATGGGTAGCGGGGGTGCCTCCTACGAGCAGTACTTC. This codes for CAMGSGGASYEQYF. The chain joins TRBV10-3 to TRBJ2-7, with 9 bases identical to TRBD2. Germline V gives CDR1 ENHRY, CDR2 SYGVKD. This CDR3 has 14 residues. V lost 9 bases and J lost 0; bases outside the gene matches: 6.

This clonotype has more than one count but fewer than ten. The chain recombines TRBV5-1 with TRBJ2-1, with D possibly matching TRBD2 (7 bases). The CDR3 has 18 amino acids. Germline V CDR1 and CDR2: SGHRS, YFSETQ. V was cut by 0 bases and J by 9 bases, with 25 bases left in between. CDR3 DNA: TGCGCCAGCAGCTTGGATTACCGGGCGGGGGCACTTTTCGGTGAGCAGTTCTTC. Translating it yields CASSLDYRAGALFGEQFF.

A few counts support this clonotype. The chain recombines TRBV19 with TRBJ1-5; D is uncertain. CDR1 LNHDA and CDR2 SQIVND come from the germline V gene (reference sequence). V was trimmed by 1 base and J by 2 bases, leaving 9 bases between them. The CDR3 has 15 amino acids. CDR3: CASSIAARGNQPQHF. CDR3 in DNA: TGTGCCAGTAGTATAGCCGCTAGGGGCAATCAGCCCCAGCATTTT.

Only a few counts were recorded for this clonotype. The genes are TRBV6-1 and TRBJ2-3; D is undetermined. V was clipped by 6 bases and J by 6 bases, with 16 bases between them. Looked up from germline, CDR1 is MNHNS and CDR2 is SASEGT. The CDR3 sequence is 14 residues long. In DNA form, the CDR3 reads TGTGCCAGCAGCGTGATCGTACCACAGGATACGCAGTATTTT. This translates into CASSVIVPQDTQYF.

The V gene is TRBV5-6, the J gene TRBJ2-7; 11 nucleotides line up with TRBD1. Germline assignment: CDR1 SGHDT and CDR2 YYEEEE. J was trimmed by 3 bases and V by 4 bases; bases with no gene match: 12. CDR3 length: 17 amino acids. The CDR3 is CASSGGTGGLLGYEQYV. The CDR3 nucleotides are TGTGCCAGCAGCGGCGGGACAGGGGGGCTCCTCGGCTACGAGCAGTACGTC.

This clonotype was seen a few times. The J gene is TRBJ1-1, the V gene TRBV4-1, with D unclear. The germline V and J ends were trimmed by 1 base and 5 bases, with 8 bases remaining between them. Germline values: CDR1 MGHRA, CDR2 YSYEKL. The CDR3 sequence is 13 residues long. CDR3 protein: CASSQVVETEAFF. The CDR3, as DNA: TGCGCCAGCAGCCAAGTCGTAGAGACTGAAGCTTTCTTT.

This clonotype was seen at least ten times. J is TRBJ2-5 and V is TRBV12-3 or TRBV12-4; 7 nucleotides line up with TRBD2. There are 16 residues in the CDR3. Unmatched junction bases numbered 10, after V lost 5 bases and J lost 1 base. The CDR3 DNA sequence: TGTGCCAGCAGTCAGATAGGTAGCGGGCTCCAAGAGACCCAGTACTTC. It codes for CASSQIGSGLQETQYF.

The chain couples TRBV7-9 to TRBJ2-5; no clear D. CDR3 length equals 12 residues. Germline V gene data show CDR1 as SEHNR and CDR2 as FQNEAQ (reference sequence). Trimming left V 6 bases short and J 6 bases short, with 11 bases between. The CDR3 is CASRADRQTQYF. The CDR3 nucleotides are TGTGCCAGCAGAGCAGATCGACAGACCCAGTACTTC. The complete variable domain, with remaining parts taken from reference TRBV7-9 and TRBJ2-5, reads DTGVSQNPRHKITKRGQNVTFRCDPISEHNRLYWYRQTLGQGPEFLTYFQNEAQLEKSRLLSDRFSAERPKGSFSTLEIQRTEQGDSAMYLCASRADRQTQYFGPGTRLLVL.

The rearrangement joins TRBV12-3 or TRBV12-4 to TRBJ1-2; 10 bases are a match to TRBD1. Trimming cost V 5 bases and J 8 bases; bases outside gene matches: 11. This CDR3 region has 15 residues. The CDR3 reads CASSNYDRGQDGYTF. Here the CDR3 DNA reads TGTGCCAGCAGTAACTATGACAGGGGGCAAGACGGCTACACCTTC.

In its sample, this clonotype was seen many times. The chain uses TRBV7-2 and TRBJ2-5; a weak D match, TRBD1 (5 bases). The CDR3 has 18 amino acids. Germline V lookup: CDR1 SGHTA, CDR2 FQGNSA. V was pared by 1 base and J by 1 base, with 19 bases between. DNA for the CDR3: TGTGCCAGCAGCTTAGAGGTAGAAGGGGCCTACTCCCAAGAGACCCAGTACTTC. This sequence encodes CASSLEVEGAYSQETQYF.

There are a few counts of this clonotype. The CDR3 DNA follows: TGTGCCAGCAGTTATGATATGTTACGACAAGAGACCCAGTACTTC. Translating gives CASSYDMLRQETQYF. This chain uses TRBV6-5 with TRBJ2-5; D gene ambiguous. The CDR3 is made up of 15 amino acids. Germline assignment: CDR1 MNHEY and CDR2 SVGAGI. Between the trimmed V and J ends, which lost 3 bases and 2 bases, there was a span of 13 bases.

V is TRBV7-9 and J is TRBJ2-2; 9 bases match TRBD2. From germline, CDR1 is SEHNR and CDR2 FQNEAQ (reference sequence). This CDR3 comprises 16 residues. V was pared by 4 bases and J by 1 base, with 4 bases of the junction left unmatched. In DNA, the CDR3 is TGTGCCAGCAGCTCCGAAGCGGGGGGGAACACCGGGGAGCTGTTTTTT. Translated, it gives CASSSEAGGNTGELFF.

This clonotype was seen ten or more times. This chain connects TRBV7-9 to TRBJ1-2, with D tentatively TRBD1 (6 bases). V lost 3 bases to trimming and J lost 4 bases, with 15 bases between them. CDR1 is SEHNR and CDR2 is FQNEAQ in the germline V gene (reference sequence). The CDR3 length is 15 residues. This CDR3 is CASSFQGRFSYGYTF. DNA of the CDR3: TGTGCCAGCAGCTTTCAGGGGCGCTTTAGCTATGGCTACACCTTC.

This clonotype was detected many times. This chain uses TRBV7-2 with TRBJ1-1; TRBD1 agrees at 10 bases. Germline CDR1 reads SGHTA; CDR2 reads FQGNSA. The CDR3 length is 15 residues. Losses at the gene ends were 2 bases for V and 6 bases for J; bases not matched to a gene: 6. The CDR3 bases are TGTGCCAGCAGCTTATCATGGACAGGGGGGGCTGAAGCTTTCTTT. Protein product: CASSLSWTGGAEAFF.

This clonotype has only a few counts. A read error may account for a junction end that differs from germline. This sequence joins TRBV7-7 and TRBJ1-1, with TRBD1 as a possible D gene (6 bases). Germline CDR1 and CDR2: SSHAT and FNYEAQ (reference sequence). The CDR3 extends over 15 amino acids. This CDR3 reads CASSALTGLNTEAFF. The CDR3 region has the DNA TGTGCTAGCAGCGCCCTGACAGGCTTGAACACTGAAGCTTTCTTT.

This clonotype was detected a few times. The chain recombines TRBV5-1 with TRBJ2-2; no reliable D call. Germline V lookup: CDR1 SGHRS, CDR2 YFSETQ. The CDR3 is made up of 11 amino acids. V lost 4 bases, J lost 9 bases, and 7 bases lay in between. DNA for the CDR3: TGCGCCAGCAGCCACGCCCGGGAGCTGTTTTTT. This codes for CASSHARELFF.

This sequence joins TRBV4-3 and TRBJ1-2; tentative D call: TRBD1 (6 bases). Germline V gene data show CDR1 as LGHNA and CDR2 as YSLEER. CDR3 size: 17 residues. V lost 0 bases to trimming and J lost 5 bases, with 19 bases between them. The CDR3 region has the DNA TGCGCCAGCAGCCAAGATCGGGGGACAAGGACCCTTTATGGCTACACCTTC. Translated, it gives CASSQDRGTRTLYGYTF.